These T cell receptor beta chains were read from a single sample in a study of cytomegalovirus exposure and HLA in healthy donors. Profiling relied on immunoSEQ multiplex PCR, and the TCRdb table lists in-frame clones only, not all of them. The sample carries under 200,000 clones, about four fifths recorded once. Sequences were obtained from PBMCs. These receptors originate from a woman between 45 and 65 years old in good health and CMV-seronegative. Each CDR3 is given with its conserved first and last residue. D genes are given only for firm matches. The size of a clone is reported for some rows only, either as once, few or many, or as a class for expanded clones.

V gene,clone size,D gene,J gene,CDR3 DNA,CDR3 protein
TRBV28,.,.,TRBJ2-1,TGTGCCACTACGTACCTGAATGAGCAGTTCTTC,CATTYLNEQFF
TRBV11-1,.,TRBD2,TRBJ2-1,TGTGCCAGCAGCCCACGTGGAGCGGGAGGAAAGAGTGAGCAGTTCTTC,CASSPRGAGGKSEQFF
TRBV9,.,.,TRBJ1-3,TGTGCCAGCAGCCCCCCCTTCATCGGGAAAGCCGGAAACACCATATATTTT,CASSPPFIGKAGNTIYF
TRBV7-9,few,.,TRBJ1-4,TGTGCCAGCAGTAGCCCCGGGGGGCCGAATGAAAAACTGTTTTTT,CASSSPGGPNEKLFF
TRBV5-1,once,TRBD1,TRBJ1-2,TGCGCCAGCAGCCCGCGACAGGGTTTCGTCAACTATGGCTACACCTTC,CASSPRQGFVNYGYTF
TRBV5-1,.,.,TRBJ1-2,TGCGCCAGCAGCCATGACAGCTATGGCTACACCTTC,CASSHDSYGYTF
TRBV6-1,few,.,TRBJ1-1,TGTGCCAGCAGTGAACTGTTAACACGCACTGAAGCTTTCTTT,CASSELLTRTEAFF
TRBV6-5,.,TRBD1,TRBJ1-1,TGTGCCAGCAGTTACACGGGACAGCTACCGTCCGAAGCTTTCTTT,CASSYTGQLPSEAFF
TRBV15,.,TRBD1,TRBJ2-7,TGTGCCACCAGCAGACTCGACAGGGGGAGGTACGAGCAGTACTTC,CATSRLDRGRYEQYF
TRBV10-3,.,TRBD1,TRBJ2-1,TGTGCCATCAGTGACCCGGGCAGGGGGCTTTCCAATGAGCAGTTCTTC,CAISDPGRGLSNEQFF
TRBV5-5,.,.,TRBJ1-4,TGTGCCAGCAGCCTCCGTTGGGGCCAGGAAAAACTGTTTTTT,CASSLRWGQEKLFF
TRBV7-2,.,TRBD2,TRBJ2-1,TGTGCCAGCAGCTCCAGGGCTAGCGGTTCGGGGAACAATGAGCAGTTCTTC,CASSSRASGSGNNEQFF
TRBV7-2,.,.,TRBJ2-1,TGTGCCAGCAGCCTGGACAGTTCCTACAATGAGCAGTTCTTC,CASSLDSSYNEQFF
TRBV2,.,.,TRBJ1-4,TGTGCTAACAATCTTGGTGAAAAACTGTTTTTT,CANNLGEKLFF
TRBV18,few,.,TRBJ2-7,TGTGCCAGCTCACCACCTACAGGGTACGAGCAGTACTTC,CASSPPTGYEQYF
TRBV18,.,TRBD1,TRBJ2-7,TGTGCCAGCTCACCACCTGGGGGACGAGACAGGGGCTACGAGCAGTACTTC,CASSPPGGRDRGYEQYF
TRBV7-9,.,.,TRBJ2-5,TGTGCCAGCAGCTTCTCCGGGGGGCCCCAAGAGACCCAGTACTTC,CASSFSGGPQETQYF
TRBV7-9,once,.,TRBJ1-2,TGTGCCAGCAGCTTATCAGGGTCTCACTATGGCTACACCTTC,CASSLSGSHYGYTF
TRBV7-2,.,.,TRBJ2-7,TGTGCCAGCAGCTTAGGGGCTATGGGGACTGTTATCTACGAGCAGTACTTC,CASSLGAMGTVIYEQYF
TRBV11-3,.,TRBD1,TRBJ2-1,TGTGCCAGCAGCTTAGATGGGATCGGGGACAGGGGTTACAATGAGCAGTTCTTC,CASSLDGIGDRGYNEQFF
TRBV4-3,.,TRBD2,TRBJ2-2,TGCGCCAGCAGCCAAGAAGGACTAGCGGAAAGGACCGGGGAGCTGTTTTTT,CASSQEGLAERTGELFF
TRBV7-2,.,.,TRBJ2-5,TGTGCCAGCAGCTTTGCAGGTCAGAAAGAGACCCAGTACTTC,CASSFAGQKETQYF
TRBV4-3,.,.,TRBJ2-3,TGCGCCAGCAGCCAAAGTAGTTACACAGATACGCAGTATTTT,CASSQSSYTDTQYF
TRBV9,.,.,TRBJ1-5,TGTGCCAGCAGCGTCGACTCACAGGGTGGTCAGCCCCAGCATTTT,CASSVDSQGGQPQHF
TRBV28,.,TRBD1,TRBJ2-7,TGTGCCAGCAGTTCAGGACAGGGGAGCTCCTACGAGCAGTACTTC,CASSSGQGSSYEQYF
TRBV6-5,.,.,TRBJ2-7,TGTGCCAGCACCCAGGGGGGCTCCTACGAGCAGTACTTC,CASTQGGSYEQYF
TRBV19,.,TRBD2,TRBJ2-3,TGTGCCAGTAGTACCCCGGGGGTGACTAGCGGGAGAGCAGATACGCAGTATTTT,CASSTPGVTSGRADTQYF
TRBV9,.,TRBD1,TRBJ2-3,TGTGCCAGTCAGAGGGGACAGGGGGCGGATACGCAGTATTTT,CASQRGQGADTQYF
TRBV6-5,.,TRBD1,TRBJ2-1,TGTGCCAGCAGTTACTATCTGTCCGGGACAGCCGATGAGCAGTTCTTC,CASSYYLSGTADEQFF